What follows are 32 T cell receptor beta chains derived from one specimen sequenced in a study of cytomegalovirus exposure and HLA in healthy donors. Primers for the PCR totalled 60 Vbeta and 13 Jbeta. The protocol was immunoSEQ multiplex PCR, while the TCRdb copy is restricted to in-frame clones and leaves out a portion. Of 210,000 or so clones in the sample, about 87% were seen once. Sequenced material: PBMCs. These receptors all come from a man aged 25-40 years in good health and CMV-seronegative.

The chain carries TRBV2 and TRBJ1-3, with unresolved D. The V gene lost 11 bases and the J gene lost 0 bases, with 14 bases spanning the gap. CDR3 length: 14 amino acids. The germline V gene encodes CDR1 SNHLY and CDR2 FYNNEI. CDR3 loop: CAGQSKSSGNTIYF. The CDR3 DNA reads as TGTGCCGGGCAGTCTAAGAGCTCTGGAAACACCATATATTTT.

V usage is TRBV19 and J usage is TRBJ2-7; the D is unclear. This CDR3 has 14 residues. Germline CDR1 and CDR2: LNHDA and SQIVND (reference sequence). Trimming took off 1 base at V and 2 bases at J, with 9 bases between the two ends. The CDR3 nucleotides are TGTGCCAGTAGTATAGCGGGTGCCGCCTACGAGCAGTACTTC. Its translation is CASSIAGAAYEQYF.

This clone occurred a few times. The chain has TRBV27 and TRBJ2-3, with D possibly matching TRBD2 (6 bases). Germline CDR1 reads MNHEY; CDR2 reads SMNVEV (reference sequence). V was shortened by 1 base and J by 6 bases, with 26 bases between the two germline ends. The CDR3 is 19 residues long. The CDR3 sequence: CASSLWLDNSGPLGDTQYF. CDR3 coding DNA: TGTGCCAGCAGTTTATGGTTGGATAATAGCGGACCTTTGGGGGATACGCAGTATTTT.

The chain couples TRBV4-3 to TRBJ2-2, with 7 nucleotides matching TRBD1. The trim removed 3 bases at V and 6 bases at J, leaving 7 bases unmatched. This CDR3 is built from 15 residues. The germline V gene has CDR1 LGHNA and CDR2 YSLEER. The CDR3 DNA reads TGCGCCAGCAGCCAGCGGACAGGTACATCCGGGGAGCTGTTTTTT. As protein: CASSQRTGTSGELFF.

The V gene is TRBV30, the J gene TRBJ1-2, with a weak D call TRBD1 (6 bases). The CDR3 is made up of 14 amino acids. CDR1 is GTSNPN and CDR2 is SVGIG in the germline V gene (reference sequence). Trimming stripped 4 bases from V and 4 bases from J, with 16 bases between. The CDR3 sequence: CAWTHGGLGYGYTF. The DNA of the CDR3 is TGTGCCTGGACACATGGGGGCCTTGGCTATGGCTACACCTTC.

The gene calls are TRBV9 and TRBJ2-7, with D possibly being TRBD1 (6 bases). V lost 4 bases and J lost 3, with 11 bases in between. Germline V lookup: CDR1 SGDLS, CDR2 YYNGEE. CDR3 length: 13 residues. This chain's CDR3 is CASSLGQNYEQYF. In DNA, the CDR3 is TGTGCCAGCAGCCTCGGACAGAACTACGAGCAGTACTTC.

CDR3 in DNA: TGTGCCAGCATGACAGTTCACTCTGGGGCCAACGTCCTGACTTTC. Amino acid sequence: CASMTVHSGANVLTF. This sequence joins TRBV6-6 and TRBJ2-6, with D perhaps matching TRBD1 (5 bases). Germline assignment: CDR1 MNHNY and CDR2 SVGAGI (reference sequence). The ends were cut back, 7 bases at V and 0 bases at J, with 10 bases in the middle. This CDR3 region has 15 residues.

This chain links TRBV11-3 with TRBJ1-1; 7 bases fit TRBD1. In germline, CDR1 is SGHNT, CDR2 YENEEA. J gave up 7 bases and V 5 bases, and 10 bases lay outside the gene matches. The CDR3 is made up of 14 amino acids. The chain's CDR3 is CASSREQGFGEAFF. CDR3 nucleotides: TGTGCCAGCAGCAGGGAACAGGGGTTCGGTGAAGCTTTCTTT.

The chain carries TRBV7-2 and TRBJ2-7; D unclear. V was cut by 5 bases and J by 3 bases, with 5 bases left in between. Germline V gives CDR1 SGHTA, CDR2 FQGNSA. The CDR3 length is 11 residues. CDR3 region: CASSLNYEQYF. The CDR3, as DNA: TGTGCCAGCAGCCTTAACTACGAGCAGTACTTC.

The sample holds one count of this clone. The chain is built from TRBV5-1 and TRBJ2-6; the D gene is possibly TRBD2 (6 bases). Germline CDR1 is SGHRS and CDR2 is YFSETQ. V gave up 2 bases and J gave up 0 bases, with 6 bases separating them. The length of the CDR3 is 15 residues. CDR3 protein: CASSFGGSGANVLTF. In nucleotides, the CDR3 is TGCGCCAGCAGCTTCGGGGGCTCTGGGGCCAACGTCCTGACTTTC.

The CDR3 nucleotides are TGCGCCAGCAGCGGAATTCAGCAGGGAAGAGGGGAGCTGTTTTTT. Translating gives CASSGIQQGRGELFF. The chain couples TRBV5-1 to TRBJ2-2; weak D call: TRBD1 (5 bases). Trimming shortened V by 4 bases and J by 8 bases, and 18 bases separated the two germline ends. The CDR3 spans 15 residues. Germline CDR1 reads SGHRS; CDR2 reads YFSETQ.

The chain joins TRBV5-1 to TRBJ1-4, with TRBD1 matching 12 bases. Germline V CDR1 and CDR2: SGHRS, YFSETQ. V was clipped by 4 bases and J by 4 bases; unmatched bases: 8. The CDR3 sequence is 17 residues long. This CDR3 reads CASSDPGQGASNEKLFF. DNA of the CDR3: TGCGCCAGCAGCGACCCGGGACAGGGGGCGAGTAATGAAAAACTGTTTTTT.

CDR3 sequence (DNA): TGTGCCACCAGCAGAGCAGGGGGCCGTCAGCCCCAGCATTTT. This sequence encodes CATSRAGGRQPQHF. The genes are TRBV15 and TRBJ1-5, with 8 bases matching TRBD1. This CDR3 has 14 residues. CDR1 is LNHNV, CDR2 YYDKDF, per germline (reference sequence). V shed 1 base, J shed 6 bases, and the junction held 2 bases outside the gene matches.

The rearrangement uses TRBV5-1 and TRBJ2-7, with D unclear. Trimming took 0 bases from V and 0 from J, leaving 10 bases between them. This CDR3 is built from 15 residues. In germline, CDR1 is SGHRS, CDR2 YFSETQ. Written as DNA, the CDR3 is TGCGCCAGCAGCTTGGAGGCGGCCTACTCCTACGAGCAGTACTTC. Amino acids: CASSLEAAYSYEQYF.

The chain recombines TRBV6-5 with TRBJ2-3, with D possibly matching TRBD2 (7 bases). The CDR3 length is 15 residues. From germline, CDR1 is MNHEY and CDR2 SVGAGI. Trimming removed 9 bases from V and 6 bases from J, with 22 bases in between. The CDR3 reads CASSILGGRFDTQYF. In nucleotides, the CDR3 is TGTGCCAGTTCGATACTCGGGGGGCGATTTGATACGCAGTATTTT.

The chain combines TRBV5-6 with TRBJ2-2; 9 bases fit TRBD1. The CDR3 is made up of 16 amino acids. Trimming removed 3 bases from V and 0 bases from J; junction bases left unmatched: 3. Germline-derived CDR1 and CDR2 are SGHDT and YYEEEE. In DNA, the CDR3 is TGTGCCAGCAGCTGGGGGACAGGGTCGAACACCGGGGAGCTGTTTTTT. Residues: CASSWGTGSNTGELFF.

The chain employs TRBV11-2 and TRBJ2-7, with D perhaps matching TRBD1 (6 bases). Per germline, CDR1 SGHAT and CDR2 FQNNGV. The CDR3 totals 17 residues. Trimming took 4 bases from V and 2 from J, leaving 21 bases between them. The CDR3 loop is CASSWSSPGQNTYEQYF. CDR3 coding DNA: TGTGCCAGCAGCTGGAGTTCCCCGGGACAAAATACCTACGAGCAGTACTTC.

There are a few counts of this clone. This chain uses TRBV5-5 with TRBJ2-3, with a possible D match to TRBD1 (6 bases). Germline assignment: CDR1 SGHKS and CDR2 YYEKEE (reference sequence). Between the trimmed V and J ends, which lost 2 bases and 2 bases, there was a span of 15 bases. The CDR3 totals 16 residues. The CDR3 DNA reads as TGTGCCAGCAGCTTTGACGACAGGCCGAACACAGATACGCAGTATTTT. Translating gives CASSFDDRPNTDTQYF.

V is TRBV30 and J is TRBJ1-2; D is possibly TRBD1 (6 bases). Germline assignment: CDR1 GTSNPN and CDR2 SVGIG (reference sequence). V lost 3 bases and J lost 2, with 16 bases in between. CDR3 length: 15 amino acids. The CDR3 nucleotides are TGTGCCTGGAGGACCTCGACAGGCCTGAACTATGGCTACACCTTC. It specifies CAWRTSTGLNYGYTF.

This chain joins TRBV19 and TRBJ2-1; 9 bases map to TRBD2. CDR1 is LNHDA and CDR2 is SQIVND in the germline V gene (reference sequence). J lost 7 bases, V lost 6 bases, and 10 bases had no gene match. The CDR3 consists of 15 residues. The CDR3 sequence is CASSATSGSLNEQFF. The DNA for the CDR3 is TGTGCCAGTAGCGCGACTAGCGGAAGTCTGAATGAGCAGTTCTTC.

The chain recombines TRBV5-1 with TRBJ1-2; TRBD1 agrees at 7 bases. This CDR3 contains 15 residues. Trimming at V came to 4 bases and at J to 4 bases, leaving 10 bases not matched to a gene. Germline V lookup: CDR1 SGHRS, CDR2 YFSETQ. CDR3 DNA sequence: TGCGCCAGCAGCCCGGTGACAGGGTTTGGCTATGGCTACACCTTC. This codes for CASSPVTGFGYGYTF.

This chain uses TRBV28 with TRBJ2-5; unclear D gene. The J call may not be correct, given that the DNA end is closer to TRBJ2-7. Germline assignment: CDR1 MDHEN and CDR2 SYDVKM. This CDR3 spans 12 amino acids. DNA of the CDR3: TGTGCCAGCAACTTGTTGTCCTACGAGCAGTACTTC. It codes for CASNLLSYEQYF.

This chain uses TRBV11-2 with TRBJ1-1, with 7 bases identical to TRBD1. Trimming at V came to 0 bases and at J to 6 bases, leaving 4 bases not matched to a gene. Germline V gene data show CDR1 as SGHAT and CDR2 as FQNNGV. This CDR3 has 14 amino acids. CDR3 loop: CASSLDPTGAEAFF. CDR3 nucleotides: TGTGCCAGCAGCTTAGACCCTACAGGGGCTGAAGCTTTCTTT. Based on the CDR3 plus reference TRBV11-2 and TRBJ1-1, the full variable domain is EAGVAQSPRYKIIEKRQSVAFWCNPISGHATLYWYQQILGQGPKLLIQFQNNGVVDDSQLPKDRFSAERLKGVDSTLKIQPAKLEDSAVYLCASSLDPTGAEAFFGQGTRLTVV.

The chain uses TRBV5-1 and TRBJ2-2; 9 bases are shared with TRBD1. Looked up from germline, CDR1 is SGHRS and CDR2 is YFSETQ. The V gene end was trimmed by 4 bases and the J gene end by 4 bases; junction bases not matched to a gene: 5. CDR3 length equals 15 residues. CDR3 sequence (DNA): TGCGCCAGCAGCCCGGGACAGGGCGGCACCGGGGAGCTGTTTTTT. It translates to CASSPGQGGTGELFF.

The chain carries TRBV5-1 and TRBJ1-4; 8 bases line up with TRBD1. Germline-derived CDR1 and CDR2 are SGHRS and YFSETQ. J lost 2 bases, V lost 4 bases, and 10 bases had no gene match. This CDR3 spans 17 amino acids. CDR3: CASSREPGGPTNEKLFF. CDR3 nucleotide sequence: TGCGCCAGCAGCAGGGAACCAGGGGGCCCTACTAATGAAAAACTGTTTTTT.

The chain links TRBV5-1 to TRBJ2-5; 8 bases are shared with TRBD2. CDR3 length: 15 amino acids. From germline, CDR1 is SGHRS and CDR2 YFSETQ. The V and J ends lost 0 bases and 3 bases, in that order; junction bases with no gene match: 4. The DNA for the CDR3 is TGCGCCAGCAGCTTGGGTGCCGGGGGGGAAGAGACCCAGTACTTC. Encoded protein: CASSLGAGGEETQYF.

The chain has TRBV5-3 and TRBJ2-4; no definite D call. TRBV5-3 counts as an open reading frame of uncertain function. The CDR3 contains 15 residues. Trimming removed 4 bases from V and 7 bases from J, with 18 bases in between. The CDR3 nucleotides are TGTGCCAGAAGCGGCGCGCGTCGGTCCGGGAACATTCAGTACTTC. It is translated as CARSGARRSGNIQYF.

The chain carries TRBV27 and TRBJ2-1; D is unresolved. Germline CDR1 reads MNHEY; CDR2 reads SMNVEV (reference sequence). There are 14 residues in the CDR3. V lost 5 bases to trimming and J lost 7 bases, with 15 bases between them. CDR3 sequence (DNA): TGTGCCAGCAGTGCAAGGAGTCCATCAAATGAGCAGTTCTTC. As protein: CASSARSPSNEQFF.

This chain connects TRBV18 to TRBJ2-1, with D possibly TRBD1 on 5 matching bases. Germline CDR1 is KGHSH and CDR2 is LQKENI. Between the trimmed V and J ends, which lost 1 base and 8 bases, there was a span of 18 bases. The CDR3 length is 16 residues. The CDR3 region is CASSPRGSSTSDEQFF. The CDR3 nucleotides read TGTGCCAGCTCACCACGGGGCAGCTCGACCTCGGATGAGCAGTTCTTC. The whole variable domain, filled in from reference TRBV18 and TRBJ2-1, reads NAGVMQNPRHLVRRRGQEARLRCSPMKGHSHVYWYRQLPEEGLKFMVYLQKENIIDESGMPKERFSAEFPKEGPSILRIQQVVRGDSAAYFCASSPRGSSTSDEQFFGPGTRLTVL.

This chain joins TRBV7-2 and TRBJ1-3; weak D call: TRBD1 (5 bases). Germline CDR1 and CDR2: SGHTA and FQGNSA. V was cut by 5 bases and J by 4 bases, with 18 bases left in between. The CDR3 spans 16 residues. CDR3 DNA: TGTGCCAGCAGCCTAACCCCAGGGATATTCGGAAACACCATATATTTT. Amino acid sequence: CASSLTPGIFGNTIYF.

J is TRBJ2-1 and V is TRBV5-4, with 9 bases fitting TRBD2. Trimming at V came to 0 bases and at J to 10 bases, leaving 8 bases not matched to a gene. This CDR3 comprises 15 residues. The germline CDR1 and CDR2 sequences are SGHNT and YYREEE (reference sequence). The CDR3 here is CASSLDGGRAREQFF. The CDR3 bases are TGTGCCAGCAGCTTGGACGGCGGGAGGGCACGAGAGCAGTTCTTC.

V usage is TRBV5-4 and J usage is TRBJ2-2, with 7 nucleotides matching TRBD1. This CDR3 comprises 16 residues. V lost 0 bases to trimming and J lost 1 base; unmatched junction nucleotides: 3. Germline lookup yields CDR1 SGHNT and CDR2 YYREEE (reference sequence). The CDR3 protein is CASSLAGTVNTGELFF. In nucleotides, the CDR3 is TGTGCCAGCAGCTTGGCCGGGACAGTGAACACCGGGGAGCTGTTTTTT. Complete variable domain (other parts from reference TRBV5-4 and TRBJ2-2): ETGVTQSPTHLIKTRGQQVTLRCSSQSGHNTVSWYQQALGQGPQFIFQYYREEENGRGNFPPRFSGLQFPNYSSELNVNALELDDSALYLCASSLAGTVNTGELFFGEGSRLTVL.